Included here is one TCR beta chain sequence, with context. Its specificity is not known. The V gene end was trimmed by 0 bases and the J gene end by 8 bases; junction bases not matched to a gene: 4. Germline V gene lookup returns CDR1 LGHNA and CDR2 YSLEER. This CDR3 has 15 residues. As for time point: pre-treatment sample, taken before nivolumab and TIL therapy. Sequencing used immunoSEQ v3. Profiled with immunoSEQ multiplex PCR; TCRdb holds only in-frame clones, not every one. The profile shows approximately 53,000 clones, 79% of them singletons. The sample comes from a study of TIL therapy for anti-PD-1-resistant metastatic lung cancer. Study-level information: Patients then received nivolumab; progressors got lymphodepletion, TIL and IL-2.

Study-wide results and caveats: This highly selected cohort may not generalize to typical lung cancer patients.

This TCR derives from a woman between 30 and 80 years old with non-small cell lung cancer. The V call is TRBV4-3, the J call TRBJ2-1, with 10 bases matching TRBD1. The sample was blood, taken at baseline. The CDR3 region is CASSQEWGQGYEQFF. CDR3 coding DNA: TGCGCCAGCAGCCAAGAATGGGGACAGGGGTATGAGCAGTTCTTC.